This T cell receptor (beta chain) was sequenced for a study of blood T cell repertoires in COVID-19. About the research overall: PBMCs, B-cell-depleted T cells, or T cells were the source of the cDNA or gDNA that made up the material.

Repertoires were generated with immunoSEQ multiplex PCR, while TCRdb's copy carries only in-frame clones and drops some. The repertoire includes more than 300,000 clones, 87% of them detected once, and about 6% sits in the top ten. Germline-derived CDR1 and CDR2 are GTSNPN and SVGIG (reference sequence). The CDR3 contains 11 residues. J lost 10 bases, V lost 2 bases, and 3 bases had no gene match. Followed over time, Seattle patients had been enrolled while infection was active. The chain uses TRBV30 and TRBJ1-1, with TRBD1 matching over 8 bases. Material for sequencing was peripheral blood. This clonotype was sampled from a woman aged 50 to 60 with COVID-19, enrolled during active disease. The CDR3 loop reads CAWSLQGVAFF. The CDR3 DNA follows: TGTGCCTGGAGTTTACAGGGGGTAGCTTTCTTT.